What follows are 25 T cell receptor beta chains derived from one specimen sequenced in a study of graft-versus-host responses after intestinal transplantation. Their antigen targets remain unknown. Produced via immunoSEQ multiplex PCR; TCRdb's table is partial and in-frame only. The data contain about 130,000 clones, around 90% of them seen just once; the ten biggest clones take up around 0.2%. Specimen: unstimulated CD4+ T cells sorted from spleen or lymph node cells, collected before intestinal transplant. The receptor source for this set is a human donor who received an intestinal transplant.

This chain connects TRBV6-5 to TRBJ1-5; 9 positions match TRBD1. Per germline, CDR1 MNHEY and CDR2 SVGAGI. The V and J ends lost 5 bases and 5 bases, in that order; junction bases with no gene match: 4. CDR3 length: 14 amino acids. The CDR3 spells CASSLGQGHQPQHF. The CDR3 nucleotides are TGTGCCAGCAGTCTCGGACAGGGGCATCAGCCCCAGCATTTT.

In regard to this clone: The same CDR3 also results from other DNA sequences found in this sample. The genes are TRBV27 and TRBJ2-7; D perhaps matches TRBD2 (5 bases). Germline V gene sequence: CDR1 MNHEY, CDR2 SMNVEV (reference sequence). The germline V and J ends were trimmed by 2 bases and 3 bases, with 11 bases remaining between them. The CDR3 runs to 14 residues. The CDR3 is CASSLLETIYEQYF. CDR3 DNA sequence: TGTGCCAGCAGTTTACTCGAGACTATCTACGAGCAGTACTTC.

The V and J genes are TRBV28 and TRBJ2-3, with D maybe TRBD2 (5 bases). The V end lost 1 base, the J end lost 11 bases, and 16 bases lay between the germline ends. Germline lookup yields CDR1 MDHEN and CDR2 SYDVKM. This CDR3 contains 14 residues. In DNA, the CDR3 is TGTGCCAGCAGTTTATTGGTGGGAGCCCGGAGGCAGTATTTT. It encodes CASSLLVGARRQYF.

The count of this clone is one. The rearrangement joins TRBV6-1 to TRBJ1-3, with D unresolved. The CDR3 loop spans 13 amino acids. Per the germline V gene, CDR1 is MNHNS and CDR2 is SASEGT. Trimming took off 2 bases at V and 4 bases at J, with 6 bases between the two ends. Here the CDR3 reads CASSERWGNTIYF. CDR3 nucleotides: TGTGCCAGCAGTGAACGGTGGGGAAACACCATATATTTT.

This clone has only a few counts. The chain recombines TRBV7-9 with TRBJ2-3; 7 nucleotides agree with TRBD2. Trimming removed 3 bases from V and 4 bases from J; junction bases left unmatched: 10. This CDR3 spans 16 amino acids. Per the germline V gene, CDR1 is SEHNR and CDR2 is FQNEAQ (reference sequence). The CDR3 reads CASSLLAVPGSDTQYF. The DNA for the CDR3 is TGTGCCAGCAGCTTGCTAGCGGTCCCAGGGTCAGATACGCAGTATTTT.

V and J are TRBV5-1 and TRBJ2-3, with TRBD1 matching over 7 bases. Germline CDR1 reads SGHRS; CDR2 reads YFSETQ. The CDR3 length is 16 residues. V lost 0 bases to trimming and J lost 4 bases; unmatched junction nucleotides: 8. This CDR3 is CASSLEGGAVADTQYF. In DNA, the CDR3 is TGCGCCAGCAGCTTGGAAGGGGGCGCCGTCGCAGATACGCAGTATTTT.

The chain employs TRBV7-2 and TRBJ1-2, with D perhaps TRBD1 (5 bases). The CDR3 length is 15 residues. V lost 5 bases and J 4 bases, leaving 17 bases between the germline ends. Germline CDR1 reads SGHTA; CDR2 reads FQGNSA. The CDR3 DNA reads TGTGCCAGCAGCCCCCGCCAGGGCCAAATCTATGGCTACACCTTC. Its translation is CASSPRQGQIYGYTF.

A remark on this clone: Other DNA sequences in the sample encode the same CDR3. The gene calls are TRBV28 and TRBJ1-2; D may be TRBD1 (5 bases). CDR1 and CDR2 (germline): MDHEN, SYDVKM. This CDR3 is 12 amino acids long. Between the trimmed V and J ends, which lost 8 bases and 4 bases, there was a span of 11 bases. As DNA, the CDR3 is TGTGCCAGCTCACGGGGGAGCTATGGCTACACCTTC. Its translation is CASSRGSYGYTF.

V usage is TRBV15 and J usage is TRBJ2-7; D gene ambiguous. Per the germline V gene, CDR1 is LNHNV and CDR2 is YYDKDF (reference sequence). CDR3 length: 13 amino acids. Trimming took off 0 bases at V and 9 bases at J, with 12 bases between the two ends. CDR3 amino acids: CATSRDTTLAQYF. CDR3 bases: TGTGCCACCAGCAGAGATACCACCCTCGCGCAGTACTTC. Based on the CDR3 plus reference TRBV15 and TRBJ2-7, the full variable domain is DAMVIQNPRYQVTQFGKPVTLSCSQTLNHNVMYWYQQKSSQAPKLLFHYYDKDFNNEADTPDNFQSRRPNTSFCFLDIRSPGLGDTAMYLCATSRDTTLAQYFGPGTRLTVT.

The chain recombines TRBV5-8 with TRBJ1-3; 7 bases map to TRBD1. V lost 4 bases and J lost 2; bases outside the gene matches: 6. This CDR3 has 15 amino acids. CDR1 is SGHTS, CDR2 YDEGEE, per germline. CDR3 sequence: CASSPGQVAGNTIYF. CDR3 bases: TGTGCCAGCAGCCCCGGACAGGTTGCTGGAAACACCATATATTTT.

The chain couples TRBV18 to TRBJ1-1, with TRBD1 as a possible D gene (6 bases). Germline CDR1 is KGHSH and CDR2 is LQKENI. CDR3 length equals 15 residues. Trimming left V 3 bases short and J 0 bases short, with 11 bases between. DNA for the CDR3: TGTGCCAGCTCACCCGGACAGATAATGAACACTGAAGCTTTCTTT. The encoded protein is CASSPGQIMNTEAFF.

V is TRBV7-2 and J is TRBJ2-5, with a possible D match to TRBD2 (5 bases). V was trimmed by 3 bases and J by 5 bases, leaving 16 bases between them. Germline-derived CDR1 and CDR2 are SGHTA and FQGNSA. This CDR3 is 15 amino acids long. CDR3 amino acids: CASSLSPARGETQYF. The CDR3 DNA sequence: TGTGCCAGCAGCTTGTCCCCGGCCAGAGGGGAGACCCAGTACTTC.

This rearrangement joins TRBV4-2 to TRBJ2-5, with D perhaps being TRBD1 or TRBD2 (5 bases each). This CDR3 region has 14 residues. Germline CDR1 LGHNA, CDR2 YNFKEQ. V gave up 3 bases and J gave up 1 base, with 9 bases separating them. CDR3 residues: CASSQGVSQETQYF. The CDR3 bases are TGTGCCAGCAGCCAGGGGGTCTCCCAAGAGACCCAGTACTTC.

The chain employs TRBV15 and TRBJ1-2; D not certain. The V end lost 1 base, the J end lost 3 bases, and 15 bases lay between the germline ends. This CDR3 region has 16 residues. The germline gives CDR1 LNHNV, CDR2 YYDKDF (reference sequence). The CDR3 is CATSRALVGVDYGYTF. DNA for the CDR3: TGTGCCACCAGCAGAGCCCTAGTTGGGGTGGACTATGGCTACACCTTC.

The chain carries TRBV28 and TRBJ2-5, with D tentatively TRBD1 (6 bases). The V gene's germline CDR1 is MDHEN and CDR2 SYDVKM. V was pared by 5 bases and J by 1 base, with 17 bases between. The CDR3 has 16 amino acids. The DNA for the CDR3 is TGTGCCAGCAGTCGTTCCTCAGGGGCCACCCAAGAGACCCAGTACTTC. Protein: CASSRSSGATQETQYF.

The V and J genes are TRBV7-3 and TRBJ2-7, with TRBD1 as a possible D gene (7 bases). CDR1 SGHTA and CDR2 FQGTGA come from the germline V gene. The CDR3 is 16 residues long. Trimming pared 5 bases from V and 6 bases from J, leaving 23 bases between. Written as DNA, the CDR3 is TGTGCCAGCAGCCCAGGGGGACAGCCGGTCGGGGGCGAGCAGTACTTC. Encoded protein: CASSPGGQPVGGEQYF.

The V and J genes are TRBV2 and TRBJ2-7; 9 bases map to TRBD1. The CDR3 runs 14 residues. Germline V gene data show CDR1 as SNHLY and CDR2 as FYNNEI. The junction had 1 base not matched to a gene; V was cut back by 3 bases and J by 1 base. CDR3 sequence (DNA): TGTGCCAGCAGTGACGGACAGGGGTCCTACGAGCAGTACTTC. The encoded protein is CASSDGQGSYEQYF.

This chain links TRBV18 with TRBJ2-7, with D possibly being TRBD1 (6 bases). V shed 1 base and J shed 0 bases, with 10 bases lying between them. CDR3 length: 15 residues. The V gene's germline CDR1 is KGHSH and CDR2 LQKENI. In DNA, the CDR3 is TGTGCCAGCTCACCACGGGGGCTTAGCTCCTACGAGCAGTACTTC. It codes for CASSPRGLSSYEQYF.

The V gene is TRBV7-9, the J gene TRBJ2-5, with 12 bases aligning to TRBD2. Trimming removed 0 bases from V and 11 bases from J; junction bases left unmatched: 7. The CDR3 covers 15 residues. CDR1 and CDR2 from the germline V gene are SEHNR and FQNEAQ (reference sequence). The CDR3 sequence is CASSLAGLAGVEQYF. As DNA, the CDR3 is TGTGCCAGCAGCTTAGCGGGACTAGCGGGTGTGGAGCAGTACTTC.

The chain combines TRBV6-5 with TRBJ2-1; no clear D gene. Per germline, CDR1 MNHEY and CDR2 SVGAGI. Trimming left V 3 bases short and J 7 bases short, with 10 bases between. The CDR3 is 13 residues long. The CDR3 sequence is CASSYGDRNEQFF. The CDR3 nucleotides read TGTGCCAGCAGTTATGGCGATCGAAATGAGCAGTTCTTC.

V is TRBV7-2 and J is TRBJ2-7; D perhaps matches TRBD1 (5 bases). Germline CDR1 reads SGHTA; CDR2 reads FQGNSA. This CDR3 region has 17 residues. V was trimmed by 6 bases and J by 0 bases, leaving 21 bases between them. The CDR3, as DNA: TGTGCCAGCAGGCCCGCTATCTCCAACAGGTTCTCCTACGAGCAGTACTTC. It codes for CASRPAISNRFSYEQYF.

This rearrangement joins TRBV15 to TRBJ2-5, with D perhaps TRBD1 (6 bases). This CDR3 is 15 amino acids long. Between the trimmed V and J ends, which lost 1 base and 3 bases, there was a span of 12 bases. CDR1 LNHNV and CDR2 YYDKDF come from the germline V gene (reference sequence). The CDR3 bases are TGTGCCACCAGCAGAGCTCAGGGGCTCGAAGAGACCCAGTACTTC. It encodes CATSRAQGLEETQYF.

The chain is built from TRBV7-8 and TRBJ2-7; 7 nucleotides align to TRBD2. Trimming removed 1 base from V and 6 bases from J; junction bases left unmatched: 9. The CDR3 length is 15 residues. CDR1 SGHVS and CDR2 FQNEAQ come from the germline V gene. The CDR3 DNA follows: TGTGCCAGCAGCTTAGGCCCGAGCGGGGTCTCCGAGCAGTACTTC. It codes for CASSLGPSGVSEQYF.

Regarding this clone: The junction differs from germline at one of its ends, possibly a read error. The chain couples TRBV7-7 to TRBJ2-7; TRBD2 matches 7 bases. The CDR3 totals 13 residues. The germline V gene encodes CDR1 SSHAT and CDR2 FNYEAQ (reference sequence). The CDR3 sequence: CASSPTGGYEQYF. Here the CDR3 DNA reads TGTGCTAGCAGCCCCACGGGAGGTTACGAGCAGTACTTC.

The chain carries TRBV7-2 and TRBJ1-2; 7 bases align to TRBD1. The CDR3 contains 14 residues. Germline loops: CDR1 SGHTA, CDR2 FQGNSA. V dropped 1 base and J dropped 8; count of bases not matched to a gene: 7. The CDR3: CASSLGGGNRGYTF. CDR3 nucleotides: TGTGCCAGCAGCTTAGGAGGGGGCAACCGCGGCTACACCTTC.